The rows below give T cell receptor beta chains drawn from one sample of a study of Graves' ophthalmopathy and Graves' hyperthyroidism. Each CDR3 protein is one row after TCRdb ran MiXCR on the multiplex PCR reads. Of some 390,000 distinct CDR3 sequences in the sample, around 16% were seen once. Sequencing was done on a sample of peripheral blood. All receptors derive from a young woman with Graves' ophthalmopathy. CDR3s include the opening cysteine and the closing phenylalanine or tryptophan. A D gene is named only where the DNA matches it firmly. Clone size appears in some rows only: once, few, many, or a class for an expanded clone.

many	TRBV6-1	TRBD2	TRBJ2-7	TGTGCCAGCAGTGGGGCAGCGGGAGTCATCAACGAGCAGTACTTC	CASSGAAGVINEQYF
many	TRBV28	.	TRBJ1-5	TGTGCCAGCGGGCTGCCCCAGCATTTT	CASGLPQHF
.	TRBV27	TRBD1	TRBJ1-2	TGTGCCAGCGGCTCCGGGACAGTGTCGTTTGGCTACACCTTC	CASGSGTVSFGYTF
many	TRBV28	.	TRBJ1-5	TGTGCCAGCAGCCCCGGAGGGTTTAGCAATCAGCCCCAGCATTTT	CASSPGGFSNQPQHF
many	TRBV2	TRBD1	TRBJ2-7	TGTGCCAGCAGGGACGGACAGGGACCCCCCTACGAGCAGTACTTC	CASRDGQGPPYEQYF
few	TRBV7-2	TRBD1	TRBJ2-7	TGTGCCAGCAGCCCTCACCAGGGGGCGGACAACGAGCAGTACTTC	CASSPHQGADNEQYF
.	TRBV6-2/TRBV6-3	.	TRBJ1-5	TGTGCCAGCCAGTATTCGAGCAATCAGCCCCAGCATTTT	CASQYSSNQPQHF
.	TRBV3-1	.	TRBJ1-1	TGTGCCAGCAGCCAAGATCGGGGGTCTGAAGCTTTCTTT	CASSQDRGSEAFF
.	TRBV5-1	TRBD1	TRBJ2-5	TGCGCCAGCAGCTCTTTCCAGGGGGCTGGGGAGACCCAGTACTTC	CASSSFQGAGETQYF
many	TRBV6-2/TRBV6-3	.	TRBJ2-2	TGTGCCAGCAGATACCGGGACAATCGGCCCGGGGAGCTGTTTTTT	CASRYRDNRPGELFF
many	TRBV6-2/TRBV6-3	.	TRBJ1-5	TGTGCCAGCAGTTACTCGAACGGGGGAACACATCAGCCCCAGCATTTT	CASSYSNGGTHQPQHF
many	TRBV29-1	.	TRBJ2-7	TGCAGCGTTGGGACAGTTGAGCGGAACAGCAGCAAACTTCTGTTTTACGAGCAGTACTTC	CSVGTVERNSSKLLFYEQYF
once	TRBV29-1	.	TRBJ2-7	TGCAGCGTTGTCGCAGTATACGAGCAGTACTTC	CSVVAVYEQYF
many	TRBV9	TRBD1	TRBJ1-2	TGTGCCAGCAGCCCGGGACAGGGCATCTCGTACACCTTC	CASSPGQGISYTF
many	TRBV9	.	TRBJ1-1	TGTGCCAGCAGCGTAGTTGTCTGGGGGCGGTGGGCTGAAGCTTTCTTT	CASSVVVWGRWAEAFF
many	TRBV6-2/TRBV6-3	.	TRBJ2-7	TGTGCCAGCAGTCTACTGGGGGGAAGCGAGCAGTACTTC	CASSLLGGSEQYF
many	TRBV4-1	.	TRBJ1-1	TGCGCCAGCAGCCAAGAGAGGGCAGGCGCACACTATGGGAACACTGAAGCTTTCTTT	CASSQERAGAHYGNTEAFF
many	TRBV12-3/TRBV12-4	TRBD1	TRBJ1-1	TGTGCCAGCAGCCGAGGGACAGCCGGGAACACTGAAGCTTTCTTT	CASSRGTAGNTEAFF
many	TRBV6-5	.	TRBJ2-2	TGTGCCAGCAGCCATCGGGGACCGAGGGACACCGGGGAGCTGTTTTTT	CASSHRGPRDTGELFF
many	TRBV19	TRBD2	TRBJ2-1	TGTGCCAGTAGTATTAGTCCCGGGACTAGCGGTTACAATGAGCAGTTCTTC	CASSISPGTSGYNEQFF
.	TRBV2	TRBD2	TRBJ2-7	TGTGCCAGCAGTGAAGCCCTCCCGGGGGGGTATAACGAGCAGTACTTC	CASSEALPGGYNEQYF
.	TRBV4-1	TRBD2	TRBJ2-7	TGCGCCAGCAGCCAAGGAAAGGGGACTAGCGGTTGGGACGAGCAGTACTTC	CASSQGKGTSGWDEQYF
many	TRBV6-2/TRBV6-3	.	TRBJ2-7	TGTGCCAGCAGTTACTTCCGAACCGAGCAGTACTTC	CASSYFRTEQYF
.	TRBV6-1	TRBD1	TRBJ1-3	TGTGCCAGCAGTGAAGGTTGGGACAGCTCTGGAAACACCATATATTTT	CASSEGWDSSGNTIYF
many	TRBV2	.	TRBJ2-2	TGTGCCAGCACCGCGTCACGGGCCGGGGAGCTGTTTTTT	CASTASRAGELFF
many	TRBV6-5	.	TRBJ2-2	TGTGCCAGCAGTTTCCACTACAGGGAAACCGGGGAGCTGTTTTTT	CASSFHYRETGELFF
many	TRBV7-2	.	TRBJ2-3	TGTGCCAGCAGCTTAGGGGGGGGCAGGCCTTCGACGCAGTATTTT	CASSLGGGRPSTQYF
many	TRBV25-1	TRBD2	TRBJ2-7	TGTGCCAGCATCGGGACTAGCGGGCCCCTCAGGAGCTCCTACGAGCAGTACTTC	CASIGTSGPLRSSYEQYF
many	TRBV9	.	TRBJ1-1	TGTGCCAGCAGTCCAGACCTTCAGACTGAAGCTTTCTTT	CASSPDLQTEAFF
.	TRBV24-1	.	TRBJ2-5	TGTGCCACCAGTGATCCCTTCGGGGGGCAGGGGGAGACCCAGTACTTC	CATSDPFGGQGETQYF
many	TRBV19	TRBD1	TRBJ2-7	TGTGCCAGTAGTGCGGCCGGGACAGGGGGCTCCTACGAGCAGTACTTC	CASSAAGTGGSYEQYF
many	TRBV28	.	TRBJ2-7	TGTGCCAGCCCCGTGGGGCAGTACTTC	CASPVGQYF
.	TRBV4-1	.	TRBJ1-1	TGCGCCAGCAGCCAAGGGAGTTGGAACACTGAAGCTTTCTTT	CASSQGSWNTEAFF
many	TRBV14	.	TRBJ1-6	TGTGCCAGCAGCCAAGGAATCGCCCGACCAACAGGAGGTTCACCCCTCCACTTT	CASSQGIARPTGGSPLHF
many	TRBV30	.	TRBJ1-2	TGTGCCTGGAGTGTGGGGGACTATGGCTACACCTTC	CAWSVGDYGYTF
.	TRBV6-1	.	TRBJ1-1	TGTGCCAGCAGCCCCGCCAGGGCTCGAAGAACTGAAGCTTTCTTT	CASSPARARRTEAFF
many	TRBV14	.	TRBJ1-1	TGTGCCAGCAGCCAAGAGATTGGAAGTGAAGCTTTCTTT	CASSQEIGSEAFF
many	TRBV28	.	TRBJ2-5	TGTGCCAGCAGCGGAGGCGGGGTGGGCGAAGAGACCCAGTACTTC	CASSGGGVGEETQYF
many	TRBV6-2/TRBV6-3	.	TRBJ2-7	TGTGCCAGCAGCGACCGGACAAAGGGGACCGGCTACGAGCAGTACTTC	CASSDRTKGTGYEQYF